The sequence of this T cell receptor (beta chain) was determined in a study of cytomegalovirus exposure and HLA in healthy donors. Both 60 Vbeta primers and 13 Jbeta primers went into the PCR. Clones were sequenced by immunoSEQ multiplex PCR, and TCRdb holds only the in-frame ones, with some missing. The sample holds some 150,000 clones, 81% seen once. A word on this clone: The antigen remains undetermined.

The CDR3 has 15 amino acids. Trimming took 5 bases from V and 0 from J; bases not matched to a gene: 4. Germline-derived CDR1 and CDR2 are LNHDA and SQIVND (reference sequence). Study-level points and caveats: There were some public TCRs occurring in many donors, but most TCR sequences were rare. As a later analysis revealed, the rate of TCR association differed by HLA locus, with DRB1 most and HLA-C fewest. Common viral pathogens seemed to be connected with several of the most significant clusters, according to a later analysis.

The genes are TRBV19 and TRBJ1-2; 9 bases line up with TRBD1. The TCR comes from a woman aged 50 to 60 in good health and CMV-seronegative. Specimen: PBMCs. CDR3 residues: CASSPRTGANYGYTF. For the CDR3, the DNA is TGTGCCAGTAGTCCCAGGACAGGGGCTAACTATGGCTACACCTTC.